This T cell receptor beta chain was captured in a study of beta chain features in type 1 diabetes. Germline values: CDR1 SGHTA, CDR2 FQGTGA. This CDR3 has 14 residues. The germline V and J ends were trimmed by 4 bases and 7 bases, with 15 bases remaining between them. All of the isolated RNA was reverse transcribed, so expressed TCRB transcripts were sequenced. The method was immunoSEQ multiplex PCR; TCRdb's version includes in-frame clones alone and lacks a portion of them. Found here are 500,000 to 700,000 clones, 15% of them singletons; the top ten hold 0.09% to 0.095%. This clone was counted only a few times.

The chain uses TRBV7-3 and TRBJ2-3; D unclear. This TCR derives from a man between 18 and 35 years old in good health. The sample taken for sequencing was naive CD4+ T cells from blood. As DNA, the CDR3 is TGTGCCAGCAGCTCCCCAGGTCGAATTAATACGCAGTATTTT. Translated: CASSSPGRINTQYF.